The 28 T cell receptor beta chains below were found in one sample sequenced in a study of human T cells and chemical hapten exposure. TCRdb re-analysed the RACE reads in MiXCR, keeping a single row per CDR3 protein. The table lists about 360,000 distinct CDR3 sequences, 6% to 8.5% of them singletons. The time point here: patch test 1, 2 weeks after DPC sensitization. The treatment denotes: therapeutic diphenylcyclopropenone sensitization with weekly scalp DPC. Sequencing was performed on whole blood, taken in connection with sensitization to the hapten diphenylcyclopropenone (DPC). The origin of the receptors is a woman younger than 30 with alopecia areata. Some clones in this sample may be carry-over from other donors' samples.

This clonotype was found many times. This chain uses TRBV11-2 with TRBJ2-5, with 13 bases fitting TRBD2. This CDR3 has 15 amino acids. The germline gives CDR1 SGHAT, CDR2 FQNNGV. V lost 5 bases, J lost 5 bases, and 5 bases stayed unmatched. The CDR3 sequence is CASSQGLAGFETQYF. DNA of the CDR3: TGTGCCAGCAGCCAGGGACTAGCGGGGTTCGAGACCCAGTACTTC.

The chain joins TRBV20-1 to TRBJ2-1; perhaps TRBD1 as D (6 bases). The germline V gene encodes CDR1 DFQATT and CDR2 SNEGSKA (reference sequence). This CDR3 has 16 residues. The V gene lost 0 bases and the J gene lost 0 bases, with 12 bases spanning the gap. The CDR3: CSARDPGQLSYNEQFF. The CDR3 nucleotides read TGCAGTGCTAGAGATCCAGGACAGCTCTCCTACAATGAGCAGTTCTTC.

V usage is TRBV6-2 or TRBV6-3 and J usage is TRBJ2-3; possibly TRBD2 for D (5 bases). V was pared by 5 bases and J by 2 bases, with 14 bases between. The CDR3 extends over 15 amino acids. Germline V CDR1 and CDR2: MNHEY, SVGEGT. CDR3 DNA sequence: TGTGCCAGCAGTAAACAGCGGTTACCCACAGATACGCAGTATTTT. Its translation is CASSKQRLPTDTQYF.

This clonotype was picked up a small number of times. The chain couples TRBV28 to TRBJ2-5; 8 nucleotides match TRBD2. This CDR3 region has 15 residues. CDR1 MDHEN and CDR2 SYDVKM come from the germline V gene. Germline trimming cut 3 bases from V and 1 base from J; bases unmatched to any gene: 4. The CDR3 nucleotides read TGTGCCAGCAGTTTGTCCGGACTAGCCCAAGAGACCCAGTACTTC. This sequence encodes CASSLSGLAQETQYF. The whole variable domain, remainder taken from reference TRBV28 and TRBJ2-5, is DVKVTQSSRYLVKRTGEKVFLECVQDMDHENMFWYRQDPGLGLRLIYFSYDVKMKEKGDIPEGYSVSREKKERFSLILESASTNQTSMYLCASSLSGLAQETQYFGPGTRLLVL.

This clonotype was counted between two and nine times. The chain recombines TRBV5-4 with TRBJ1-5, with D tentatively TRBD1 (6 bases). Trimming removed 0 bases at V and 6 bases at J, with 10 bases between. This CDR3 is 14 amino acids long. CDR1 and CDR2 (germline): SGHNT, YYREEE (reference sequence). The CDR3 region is CASSLGGRFQPQHF. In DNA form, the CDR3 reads TGTGCCAGCAGCTTGGGGGGGCGATTTCAGCCCCAGCATTTT. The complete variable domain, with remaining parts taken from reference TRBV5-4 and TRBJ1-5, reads ETGVTQSPTHLIKTRGQQVTLRCSSQSGHNTVSWYQQALGQGPQFIFQYYREEENGRGNFPPRFSGLQFPNYSSELNVNALELDDSALYLCASSLGGRFQPQHFGDGTRLSIL.

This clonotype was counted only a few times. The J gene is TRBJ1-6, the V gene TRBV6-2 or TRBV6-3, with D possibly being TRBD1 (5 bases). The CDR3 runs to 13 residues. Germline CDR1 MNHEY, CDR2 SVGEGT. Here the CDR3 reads CGSRGRIDSPLHF. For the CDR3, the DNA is TGTGGCTCGAGGGGTCGGATCGATTCACCCCTCCACTTT.

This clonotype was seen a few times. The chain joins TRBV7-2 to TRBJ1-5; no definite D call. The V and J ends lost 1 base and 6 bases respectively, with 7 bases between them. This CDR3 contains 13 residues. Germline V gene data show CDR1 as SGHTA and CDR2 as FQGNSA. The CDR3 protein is CASSLEASQPQHF. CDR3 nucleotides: TGTGCCAGCAGCTTAGAGGCGAGTCAGCCCCAGCATTTT.

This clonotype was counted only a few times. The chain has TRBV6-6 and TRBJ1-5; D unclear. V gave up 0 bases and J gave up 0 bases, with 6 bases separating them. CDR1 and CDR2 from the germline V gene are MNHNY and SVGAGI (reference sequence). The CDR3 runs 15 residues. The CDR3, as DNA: TGTGCCAGCAGTTACTCCCAGCGTAGCAATCAGCCCCAGCATTTT. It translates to CASSYSQRSNQPQHF.

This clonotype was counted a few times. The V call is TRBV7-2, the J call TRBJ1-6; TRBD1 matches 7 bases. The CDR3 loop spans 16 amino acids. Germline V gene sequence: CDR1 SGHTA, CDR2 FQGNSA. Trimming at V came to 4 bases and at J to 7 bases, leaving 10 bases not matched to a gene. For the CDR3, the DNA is TGTGCCAGCAGCTCACCTTGGGGCAGGGGGAATTCACCCCTCCACTTT. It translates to CASSSPWGRGNSPLHF.

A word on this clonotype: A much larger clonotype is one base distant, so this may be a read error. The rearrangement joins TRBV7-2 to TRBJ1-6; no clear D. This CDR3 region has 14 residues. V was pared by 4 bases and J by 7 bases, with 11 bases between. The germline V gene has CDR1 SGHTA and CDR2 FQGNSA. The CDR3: CASSSGSGNSPLHF. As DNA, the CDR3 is TGTGCCAGCAGCTCCGGGTCCGGGAATTCACCCCTCCACTTT.

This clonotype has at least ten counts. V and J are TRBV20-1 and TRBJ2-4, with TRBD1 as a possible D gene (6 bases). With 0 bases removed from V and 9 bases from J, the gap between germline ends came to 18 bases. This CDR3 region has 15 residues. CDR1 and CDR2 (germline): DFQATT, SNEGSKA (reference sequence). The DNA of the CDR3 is TGCAGTGCTAGAGACTACAGGGACGGGGAAAGCATTCAGTACTTC. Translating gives CSARDYRDGESIQYF.

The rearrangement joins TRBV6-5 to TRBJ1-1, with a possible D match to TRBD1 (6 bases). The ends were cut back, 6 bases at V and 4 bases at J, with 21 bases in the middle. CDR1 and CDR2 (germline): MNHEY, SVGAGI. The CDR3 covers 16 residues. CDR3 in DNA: TGTGCCAGCAGAGGGTTCTTTTCGGGGGCTGGCACTGAAGCTTTCTTT. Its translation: CASRGFFSGAGTEAFF.

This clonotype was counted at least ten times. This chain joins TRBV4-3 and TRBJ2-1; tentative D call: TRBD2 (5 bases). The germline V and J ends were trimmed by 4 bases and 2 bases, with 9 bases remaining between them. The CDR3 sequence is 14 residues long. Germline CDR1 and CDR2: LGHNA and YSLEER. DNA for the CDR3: TGCGCCAGCAGCCCAGCCGGGGCCTACAATGAGCAGTTCTTC. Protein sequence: CASSPAGAYNEQFF.

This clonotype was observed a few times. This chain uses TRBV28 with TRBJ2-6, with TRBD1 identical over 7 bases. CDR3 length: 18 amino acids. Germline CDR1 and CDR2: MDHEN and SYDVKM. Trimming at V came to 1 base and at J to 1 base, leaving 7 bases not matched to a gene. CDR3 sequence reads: CASSLFQGDASGANVLTF. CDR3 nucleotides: TGTGCCAGCAGTTTATTTCAGGGGGATGCTTCTGGGGCCAACGTCCTGACTTTC.

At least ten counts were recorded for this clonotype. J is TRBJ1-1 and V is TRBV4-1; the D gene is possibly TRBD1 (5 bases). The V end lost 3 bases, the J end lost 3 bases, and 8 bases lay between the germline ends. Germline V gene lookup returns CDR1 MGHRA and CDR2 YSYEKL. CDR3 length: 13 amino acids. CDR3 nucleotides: TGCGCCAGCAGCCAGGGACCATACACTGAAGCTTTCTTT. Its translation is CASSQGPYTEAFF.

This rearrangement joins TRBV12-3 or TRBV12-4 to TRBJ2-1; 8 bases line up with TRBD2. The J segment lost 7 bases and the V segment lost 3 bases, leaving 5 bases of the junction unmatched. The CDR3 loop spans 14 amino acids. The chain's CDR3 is CASSLAGGANEQFF. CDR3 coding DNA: TGTGCCAGCAGTTTGGCGGGGGGAGCAAATGAGCAGTTCTTC.

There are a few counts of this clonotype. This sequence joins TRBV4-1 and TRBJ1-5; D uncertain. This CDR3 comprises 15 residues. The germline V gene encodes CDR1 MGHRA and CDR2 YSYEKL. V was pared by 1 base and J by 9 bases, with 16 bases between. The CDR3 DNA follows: TGCGCCAGCAGCCAAGTCACTTCGGCCGAGTGGCCCCAGCATTTT. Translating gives CASSQVTSAEWPQHF.

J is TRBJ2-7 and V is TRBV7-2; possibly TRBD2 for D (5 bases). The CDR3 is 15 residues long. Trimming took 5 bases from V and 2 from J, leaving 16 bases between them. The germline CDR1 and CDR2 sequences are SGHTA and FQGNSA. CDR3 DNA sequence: TGTGCCAGCAGCCCGGCGGTCGAGGGCGCCTACGAGCAGTACTTC. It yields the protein CASSPAVEGAYEQYF.

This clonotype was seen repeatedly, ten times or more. The DNA of the CDR3 is TGTGCCAGCAGCTTAGAATTGCTAGCGGGGGAGCAAGAGACCCAGTACTTC. This gives the protein CASSLELLAGEQETQYF. The gene calls are TRBV7-8 and TRBJ2-5; TRBD2 aligns across 10 bases. Germline V gene lookup returns CDR1 SGHVS and CDR2 FQNEAQ. CDR3 length: 17 residues. The J segment lost 2 bases and the V segment lost 1 base, leaving 7 bases of the junction unmatched.

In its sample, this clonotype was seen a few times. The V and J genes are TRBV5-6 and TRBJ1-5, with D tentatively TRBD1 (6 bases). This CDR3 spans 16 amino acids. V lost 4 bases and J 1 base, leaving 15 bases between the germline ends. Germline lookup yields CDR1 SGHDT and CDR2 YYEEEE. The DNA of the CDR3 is TGTGCCAGCAGCCTCGCCTTGACAGGCAGCAATCAGCCCCAGCATTTT. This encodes CASSLALTGSNQPQHF.

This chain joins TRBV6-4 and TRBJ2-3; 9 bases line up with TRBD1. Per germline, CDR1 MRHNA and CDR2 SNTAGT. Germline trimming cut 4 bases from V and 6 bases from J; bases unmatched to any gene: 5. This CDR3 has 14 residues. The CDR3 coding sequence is TGTGCCAGCAGTGGGGGACAGGGCGGTGATACGCAGTATTTT. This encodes CASSGGQGGDTQYF.

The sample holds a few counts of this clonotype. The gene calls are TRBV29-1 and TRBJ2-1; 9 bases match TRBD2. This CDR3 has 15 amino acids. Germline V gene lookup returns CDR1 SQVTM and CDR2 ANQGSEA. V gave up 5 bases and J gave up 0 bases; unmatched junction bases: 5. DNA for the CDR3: TGCAGCGTTTGCGGCGGGGGGGCCTCCTACAATGAGCAGTTCTTC. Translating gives CSVCGGGASYNEQFF.

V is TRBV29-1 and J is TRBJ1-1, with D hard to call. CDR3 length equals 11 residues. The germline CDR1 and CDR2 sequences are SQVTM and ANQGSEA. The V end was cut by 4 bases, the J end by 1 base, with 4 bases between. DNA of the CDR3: TGCAGCGTTGTATGGAACACTGAAGCTTTCTTT. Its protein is CSVVWNTEAFF.

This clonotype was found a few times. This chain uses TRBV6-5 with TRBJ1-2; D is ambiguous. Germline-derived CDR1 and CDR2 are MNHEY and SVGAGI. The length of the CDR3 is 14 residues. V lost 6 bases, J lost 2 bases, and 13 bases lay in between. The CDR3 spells CASSSILRNYGYTF. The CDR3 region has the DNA TGTGCCAGCAGCTCCATCCTAAGGAACTATGGCTACACCTTC.

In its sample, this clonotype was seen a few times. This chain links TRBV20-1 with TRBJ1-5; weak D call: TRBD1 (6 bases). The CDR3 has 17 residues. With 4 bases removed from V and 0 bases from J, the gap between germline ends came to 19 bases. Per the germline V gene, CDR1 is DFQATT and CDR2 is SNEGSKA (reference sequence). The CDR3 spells CSATPEAGDHSNQPQHF. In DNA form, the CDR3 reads TGCAGTGCTACCCCGGAGGCAGGGGACCATAGCAATCAGCCCCAGCATTTT.

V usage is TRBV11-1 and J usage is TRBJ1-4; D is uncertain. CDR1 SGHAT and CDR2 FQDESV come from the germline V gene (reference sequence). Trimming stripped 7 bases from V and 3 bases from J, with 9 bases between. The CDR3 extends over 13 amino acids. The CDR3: CASKRGPNEKLFF. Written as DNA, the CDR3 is TGTGCCAGCAAAAGAGGACCTAATGAAAAACTGTTTTTT.

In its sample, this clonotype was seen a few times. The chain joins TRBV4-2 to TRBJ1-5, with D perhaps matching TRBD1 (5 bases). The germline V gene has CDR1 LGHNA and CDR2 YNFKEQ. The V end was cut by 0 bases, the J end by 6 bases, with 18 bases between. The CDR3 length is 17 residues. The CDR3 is CASSQDWDGAGGQPQHF. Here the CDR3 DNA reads TGTGCCAGCAGCCAAGATTGGGACGGCGCAGGTGGTCAGCCCCAGCATTTT.

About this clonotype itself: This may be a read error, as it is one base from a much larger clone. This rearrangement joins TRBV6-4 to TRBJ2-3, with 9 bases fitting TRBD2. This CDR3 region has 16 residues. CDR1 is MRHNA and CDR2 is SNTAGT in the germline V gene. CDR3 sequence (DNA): TGTGCCAGCAGTGACTCTAGCGGGGGAGGCACAGATACGCTGTATTTT. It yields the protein CASSDSSGGGTDTLYF.